Included here is one TCR beta chain sequence, with context. Some clones are missing from TCRdb's copy, which holds only in-frame ones; the method was immunoSEQ multiplex PCR. The sample has 390,000 or so clones, about four fifths seen once; the top ten hold roughly 5.1%. The data are from a study of blood T cell repertoires in COVID-19. Study-wide background: Specimens from acute and convalescent COVID-19 originated in the United States, Italy and Spain. From T cells, B-cell-depleted T cells, or PBMCs came the material, which was cDNA or gDNA.

In germline, CDR1 is LNHDA, CDR2 SQIVND (reference sequence). The CDR3 runs to 14 residues. V was clipped by 7 bases and J by 2 bases, with 12 bases between them. Clinical history as reported by participants underpinned cohort assignment. Two consecutive negative NP/OP PCR tests, clearance, or resolved symptoms defined Cohort 3 recovery. The TCR comes from a woman aged 45-65 years who had recovered from COVID-19. The chain couples TRBV19 to TRBJ1-5; D gene ambiguous. Sequencing was carried out using PBMCs or T cells enriched from blood (not recorded which). The CDR3 DNA follows: TGTGCCAGTACCATGGTAGCGGGCAATCAGCCCCAGCATTTT. Amino acid sequence: CASTMVAGNQPQHF.